This T cell receptor (beta chain) was found in a study of Ad26.COV2.S vaccination and SARS-CoV-2 variants. Overall study context: Within the COV1001 Ad26.COV2.S trial arm, the donor was enrolled. The authors gave Ad26.COV2.S intramuscularly, either once or twice 56 days apart.

The method was immunoSEQ multiplex PCR; TCRdb's version includes in-frame clones alone and lacks a portion of them. Here the sample spans a few hundred thousand clones, 70% to 90% being singletons. Noted treatment: around 19 received Ad26.COV2.S at low or high dose, single or two shots; about 5 received placebo; per-sample allocation not given. Samples came from day 63 after the first vaccine or placebo injection. Germline V gene data show CDR1 as SGDLS and CDR2 as YYNGEE. The CDR3 has 15 residues. Trimming took off 1 base at V and 5 bases at J, with 15 bases between the two ends. The sample here was peripheral blood, taken in a trial of Ad26.COV2.S vaccine versus placebo. The sequence derives from a person aged 18 to 65 who received the Ad26.COV2.S COVID-19 vaccine or a placebo. The rearrangement uses TRBV9 and TRBJ2-5, with D possibly being TRBD1 or TRBD2 (5 bases each). The CDR3 nucleotides are TGTGCCAGCAGCGTATCAGGCAGGGCGGGCGAGACCCAGTACTTC. Translated, it gives CASSVSGRAGETQYF.